A single sample gave rise to the 28 T cell receptor beta chains below, sequenced in a study of T cell responses to AZD1222 COVID-19 vaccine. Assay used: immunoSEQ multiplex PCR; TCRdb lists only in-frame clones, some missing. The table has about 150,000 clones, roughly 90% seen once; the top ten hold more than 1.3%. The sample in question was peripheral blood, obtained 28 days after the second AZD1222 dose. The receptors come from an adult who received the AZD1222 COVID-19 vaccine.

The DNA for the CDR3 is TGCGCCAGCAGTCAATGGGGAAAACAGGGGATTCGTCAGCCCCAGCATTTT. Protein: CASSQWGKQGIRQPQHF. The chain carries TRBV23-1 and TRBJ1-5, with TRBD1 matching 7 bases. TRBV23-1 is assigned to the ORF class and has an uncertain function. The V segment lost 1 base and the J segment 6 bases; nucleotides outside the gene matches: 12. The CDR3 contains 17 residues.

The chain links TRBV30 to TRBJ1-1; 7 bases match TRBD1. J was trimmed by 5 bases and V by 2 bases; bases with no gene match: 8. Germline values: CDR1 GTSNPN, CDR2 SVGIG (reference sequence). The CDR3 loop spans 14 amino acids. CDR3 protein: CAWSKQTGITEAFF. For the CDR3, the DNA is TGTGCCTGGAGTAAACAGACAGGGATTACTGAAGCTTTCTTT.

The CDR3 coding sequence is TGTGCCAGCAGTTCGACAGGTGGGAGCAATCAGCCCCAGCATTTT. It translates to CASSSTGGSNQPQHF. The chain links TRBV28 to TRBJ1-5; D perhaps matches TRBD1 (6 bases). Trimming removed 4 bases from V and 1 base from J, with 11 bases in between. This CDR3 has 15 amino acids. Germline V CDR1 and CDR2: MDHEN, SYDVKM.

This chain joins TRBV13 and TRBJ2-6, with 8 bases fitting TRBD1. The germline V gene encodes CDR1 PRHDT and CDR2 FYEKMQ (reference sequence). V lost 5 bases, J lost 0 bases, and 12 bases stayed unmatched. The CDR3 runs to 19 residues. Here the CDR3 DNA reads TGTGCCAGCAGCCATTCCGGCGGCACAGGGGGCTCTGGGGCCAACGTCCTGACTTTC. It codes for CASSHSGGTGGSGANVLTF.

The chain links TRBV9 to TRBJ1-2; maybe TRBD1 (6 bases). Germline V CDR1 and CDR2: SGDLS, YYNGEE. Trimming pared 0 bases from V and 6 bases from J, leaving 12 bases between. CDR3 size: 14 residues. The DNA for the CDR3 is TGTGCCAGCAGCGTAGAAGGGGGTTATCATGGCTACACCTTC. This sequence encodes CASSVEGGYHGYTF. Looking up the rest from reference TRBV9 and TRBJ1-2 gives the full variable domain: DSGVTQTPKHLITATGQRVTLRCSPRSGDLSVYWYQQSLDQGLQFLIQYYNGEERAKGNILERFSAQQFPDLHSELNLSSLELGDSALYFCASSVEGGYHGYTFGSGTRLTVV.

The chain couples TRBV7-9 to TRBJ2-7; 8 bases map to TRBD1. The CDR3 spans 15 residues. V lost 1 base to trimming and J lost 4 bases; unmatched junction nucleotides: 6. Germline V gene lookup returns CDR1 SEHNR and CDR2 FQNEAQ (reference sequence). CDR3 loop: CASSLEGQGVYEQYF. In DNA, the CDR3 is TGTGCCAGCAGCTTAGAAGGACAGGGAGTTTACGAGCAGTACTTC.

This chain uses TRBV15 with TRBJ1-2; TRBD1 agrees at 8 bases. The V and J ends lost 5 bases and 7 bases, in that order; junction bases with no gene match: 9. The CDR3 is 14 residues long. CDR1 and CDR2 from the germline V gene are LNHNV and YYDKDF (reference sequence). DNA for the CDR3: TGTGCCACCAGCTATCAGGGGGCGCGTCTTGGCTACACCTTC. It is translated as CATSYQGARLGYTF.

V usage is TRBV6-4 and J usage is TRBJ2-3, with 9 nucleotides matching TRBD2. The CDR3 runs to 16 residues. The germline gives CDR1 MRHNA, CDR2 SNTAGT. Trimming took 3 bases from V and 5 from J; bases not matched to a gene: 9. CDR3 loop: CASSESGGGVKDTQYF. The CDR3 bases are TGTGCCAGCAGTGAATCAGGCGGGGGGGTCAAAGATACGCAGTATTTT.

This chain joins TRBV15 and TRBJ2-4; TRBD1 is a possible D gene (5 bases). Germline CDR1 is LNHNV and CDR2 is YYDKDF (reference sequence). This CDR3 contains 14 residues. V was shortened by 6 bases and J by 0 bases, with 9 bases between the two germline ends. CDR3 in DNA: TGTGCCACCAGGGACACCGCAGCCAAAAACATTCAGTACTTC. Its protein is CATRDTAAKNIQYF.

V and J are TRBV5-1 and TRBJ1-2; 9 positions match TRBD1. CDR3 size: 14 residues. Trimming removed 4 bases from V and 4 bases from J; junction bases left unmatched: 5. The germline gives CDR1 SGHRS, CDR2 YFSETQ. The CDR3 sequence is CASSGGQGSYGYTF. The CDR3 nucleotides read TGCGCCAGCAGCGGGGGACAGGGCTCCTATGGCTACACCTTC. Full variable domain (rest looked up from reference TRBV5-1 and TRBJ1-2): KAGVTQTPRYLIKTRGQQVTLSCSPISGHRSVSWYQQTPGQGLQFLFEYFSETQRNKGNFPGRFSGRQFSNSRSEMNVSTLELGDSALYLCASSGGQGSYGYTFGSGTRLTVV.

This chain links TRBV18 with TRBJ1-1; D is perhaps TRBD1 (6 bases). Per the germline V gene, CDR1 is KGHSH and CDR2 is LQKENI. The CDR3 length is 14 residues. V was pared by 7 bases and J by 11 bases, with 23 bases between. The CDR3 DNA reads TGTGCCAGCTTACCCTCCACAGGGTACTCGAGGGCTTTCTTT. It yields the protein CASLPSTGYSRAFF.

This chain links TRBV28 with TRBJ2-1; possible D gene TRBD2, 6 bases. Deletions cut 1 base from V and 2 bases from J, with 15 bases between. This CDR3 is 17 amino acids long. Looked up from germline, CDR1 is MDHEN and CDR2 is SYDVKM. The CDR3, as DNA: TGTGCCAGCAGTTTATCCTACCGGCGGGGACCCTACAATGAGCAGTTCTTC. Translation: CASSLSYRRGPYNEQFF.

The chain uses TRBV7-7 and TRBJ1-1; no clear D. V was pared by 1 base and J by 0 bases, with 6 bases between. Germline V gene data show CDR1 as SSHAT and CDR2 as FNYEAQ (reference sequence). The CDR3 is 14 residues long. The CDR3 DNA reads TGTGCCAGCAGCTTAGAGGATTTGAACACTGAAGCTTTCTTT. It codes for CASSLEDLNTEAFF.

V is TRBV28 and J is TRBJ1-2, with D perhaps TRBD1 (5 bases). The CDR3 spans 11 residues. Germline assignment: CDR1 MDHEN and CDR2 SYDVKM. Trimming pared 10 bases from V and 2 bases from J, leaving 8 bases between. CDR3 coding DNA: TGTGCCACCAGACAGAACTATGGCTACACCTTC. It codes for CATRQNYGYTF.

This clone was counted a single time. The rearrangement joins TRBV11-2 to TRBJ2-5, with D unresolved. CDR3 size: 15 residues. CDR1 and CDR2 (germline): SGHAT, FQNNGV. The germline V and J ends were trimmed by 1 base and 3 bases, with 12 bases remaining between them. The chain's CDR3 is CASSLGIREKETQYF. The CDR3 coding sequence is TGTGCCAGCAGCTTAGGTATAAGAGAGAAAGAGACCCAGTACTTC.

Notes on this clone: Different DNA sequences within this sample yield the same CDR3. V gene TRBV15 combines with J gene TRBJ2-7, with 7 bases fitting TRBD1. Germline CDR1 and CDR2: LNHNV and YYDKDF (reference sequence). Trimming cost V 3 bases and J 1 base; bases outside gene matches: 9. This CDR3 is built from 16 residues. CDR3 protein: CATSREKGARSYEQYF. In DNA, the CDR3 is TGTGCCACCAGCAGGGAGAAGGGGGCGAGATCCTACGAGCAGTACTTC. Using reference TRBV15 and TRBJ2-7 for the parts outside the CDR3, the full variable domain is DAMVIQNPRYQVTQFGKPVTLSCSQTLNHNVMYWYQQKSSQAPKLLFHYYDKDFNNEADTPDNFQSRRPNTSFCFLDIRSPGLGDTAMYLCATSREKGARSYEQYFGPGTRLTVT.

The chain has TRBV6-5 and TRBJ1-2, with 7 positions matching TRBD1. The CDR3 extends over 15 amino acids. V shed 2 bases, J shed 8 bases, and the junction held 11 bases outside the gene matches. CDR1 is MNHEY, CDR2 SVGAGI, per germline. DNA for the CDR3: TGTGCCAGCAGTTACGACGAGACAGGGTCTAACGGCTACACCTTC. Translating it yields CASSYDETGSNGYTF.

The rearrangement uses TRBV28 and TRBJ2-1; TRBD2 might be the D (6 bases). This CDR3 is 18 amino acids long. Between the trimmed V and J ends, which lost 2 bases and 0 bases, there was a span of 17 bases. Germline CDR1 MDHEN, CDR2 SYDVKM. The CDR3 region has the DNA TGTGCCAGCAGTTTACGGGGGTTCCGTAAAAGCTCCTACAATGAGCAGTTCTTC. This translates into CASSLRGFRKSSYNEQFF.

In this sample, this clone turned up a few times. This sequence joins TRBV2 and TRBJ2-7; the D is unclear. The V end lost 7 bases, the J end lost 2 bases, and 9 bases lay between the germline ends. Germline V gene sequence: CDR1 SNHLY, CDR2 FYNNEI. This CDR3 contains 12 residues. This chain's CDR3 is CASIHVTYEQYF. In DNA form, the CDR3 reads TGTGCCAGCATTCACGTTACCTACGAGCAGTACTTC.

This clone has only a few counts. CDR3 sequence reads: CASSESEGSYEQYF. CDR3 coding DNA: TGTGCCAGCAGTGAATCTGAGGGGTCATACGAGCAGTACTTC. The chain combines TRBV25-1 with TRBJ2-7; perhaps D is TRBD1 or TRBD2 (5 bases each). V shed 1 base and J shed 4 bases, with 11 bases lying between them. Germline loops: CDR1 MGHDK, CDR2 SYGVNS. The CDR3 consists of 14 residues.

The chain combines TRBV9 with TRBJ2-2; D is uncertain. The germline CDR1 and CDR2 sequences are SGDLS and YYNGEE. This CDR3 is built from 14 residues. V lost 3 bases and J 6 bases, leaving 12 bases between the germline ends. The CDR3 DNA reads TGTGCCAGCAGCGGAAAGATAGTGGCCGGGGAGCTGTTTTTT. Its protein is CASSGKIVAGELFF.

The chain is built from TRBV13 and TRBJ2-1; TRBD2 aligns across 7 bases. This CDR3 is 11 amino acids long. Trimming at V came to 8 bases and at J to 9 bases, leaving 4 bases not matched to a gene. The germline V gene encodes CDR1 PRHDT and CDR2 FYEKMQ (reference sequence). CDR3 coding DNA: TGTGCCAGCGGGGAGGGAGGTGAGCAGTTCTTC. Translating it yields CASGEGGEQFF. Full variable domain (rest looked up from reference TRBV13 and TRBJ2-1): AAGVIQSPRHLIKEKRETATLKCYPIPRHDTVYWYQQGPGQDPQFLISFYEKMQSDKGSIPDRFSAQQFSDYHSELNMSSLELGDSALYFCASGEGGEQFFGPGTRLTVL.

The V and J genes are TRBV21-1 and TRBJ2-1; TRBD2, the D gene given by the table, was not confirmed from the DNA. TRBV21-1 is annotated as a pseudogene. The CDR3 extends over 15 amino acids. As DNA, the CDR3 is TGTGCCAGCGGTCTAGCGGTGAGCTCCTACAATGAGCAGTTCTTC. Residues: CASGLAVSSYNEQFF.

This sequence joins TRBV7-9 and TRBJ1-1, with 10 bases fitting TRBD1. Germline trimming cut 5 bases from V and 5 bases from J; bases unmatched to any gene: 5. The length of the CDR3 is 14 residues. Germline V lookup: CDR1 SEHNR, CDR2 FQNEAQ (reference sequence). This chain's CDR3 is CASSLTGGKTEAFF. In DNA form, the CDR3 reads TGTGCCAGCAGCCTGACAGGGGGCAAGACTGAAGCTTTCTTT.

This clone was counted a few times. The rearrangement uses TRBV24-1 and TRBJ1-2; the match to TRBD1 covers 10 bases. J gave up 7 bases and V 4 bases, and 5 bases lay outside the gene matches. The CDR3 extends over 14 amino acids. CDR1 and CDR2 (germline): KGHDR, SFDVKD. The CDR3 nucleotides read TGTGCCACCAGTGAGCTCCGGGACAGGGGTGGCTACACCTTC. It specifies CATSELRDRGGYTF.

This clone was seen just once. The chain links TRBV7-9 to TRBJ2-7, with a tentative D call TRBD1 (5 bases). Germline CDR1 is SEHNR and CDR2 is FQNEAQ (reference sequence). V was shortened by 4 bases and J by 2 bases, with 15 bases between the two germline ends. The CDR3 length is 15 residues. The CDR3 DNA reads as TGTGCCAGCAGCTCCATTGTAGGGGCTACCTACGAGCAGTACTTC. Translation gives CASSSIVGATYEQYF.

The V gene is TRBV2, the J gene TRBJ2-2; 11 bases are a match to TRBD2. The CDR3 has 17 amino acids. Trimming at V came to 5 bases and at J to 2 bases, leaving 7 bases not matched to a gene. CDR1 and CDR2 from the germline V gene are SNHLY and FYNNEI. This CDR3 is CASSWGLAAGNTGELFF. For the CDR3, the DNA is TGTGCCAGCAGTTGGGGACTAGCGGCCGGAAACACCGGGGAGCTGTTTTTT.

The chain links TRBV27 to TRBJ2-1; D may correspond to TRBD1 or TRBD2 (5 bases each). This CDR3 has 14 residues. Germline V gene lookup returns CDR1 MNHEY and CDR2 SMNVEV (reference sequence). V lost 3 bases to trimming and J lost 4 bases, with 10 bases between them. CDR3 in amino acids: CASSFGTKYNEQFF. CDR3 nucleotide sequence: TGTGCCAGCAGTTTTGGGACGAAATACAATGAGCAGTTCTTC.